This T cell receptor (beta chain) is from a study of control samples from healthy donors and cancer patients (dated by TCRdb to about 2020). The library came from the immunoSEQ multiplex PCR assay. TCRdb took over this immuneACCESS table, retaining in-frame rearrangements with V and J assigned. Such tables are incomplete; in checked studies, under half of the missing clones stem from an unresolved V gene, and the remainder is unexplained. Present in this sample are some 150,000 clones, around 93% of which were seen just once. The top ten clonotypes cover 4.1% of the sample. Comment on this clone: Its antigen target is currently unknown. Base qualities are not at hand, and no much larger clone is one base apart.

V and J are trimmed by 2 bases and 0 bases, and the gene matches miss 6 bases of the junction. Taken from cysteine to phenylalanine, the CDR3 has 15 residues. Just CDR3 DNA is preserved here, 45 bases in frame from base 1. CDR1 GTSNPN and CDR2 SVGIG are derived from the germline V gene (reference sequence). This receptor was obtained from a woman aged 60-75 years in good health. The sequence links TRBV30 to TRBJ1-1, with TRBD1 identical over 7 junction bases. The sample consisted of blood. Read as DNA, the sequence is TGTGCCTGGAGTCCAGGACAGGCGATGAACACTGAAGCTTTCTTT. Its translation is CAWSPGQAMNTEAFF. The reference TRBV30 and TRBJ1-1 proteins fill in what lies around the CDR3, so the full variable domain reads SQTIHQWPATLVQPVGSPLSLECTVEGTSNPNLYWYRQAAGRGLQLLFYSVGIGQISSEVPQNLSASRPQDRQFILSSKKLLLSDSGFYLCAWSPGQAMNTEAFFGQGTRLTVV.